The sequence of this TCR beta chain was determined in a study of radiotherapy plus CTLA-4 blockade in lung cancer. Regarding the study as a whole: There was expansion of tumor-derived TCR clones in blood after radiotherapy plus ipilimumab.

Assay used: immunoSEQ multiplex PCR; TCRdb lists only in-frame clones, some missing. This table holds fewer than 100,000 clones, about 80% found once. To note about this clone: Its target is unknown.

The sample in question was peripheral blood, obtained from a patient treated with radiotherapy plus ipilimumab. The clonotype originates from a human donor with non-small cell lung cancer who had stable disease on radiotherapy plus ipilimumab.

The CDR3: CASSLGDVAGGTDTQYF. CDR3 nucleotides: TGCGCCAGCAGCTTAGGAGACGTAGCGGGGGGTACAGATACGCAGTATTTT. The chain recombines TRBV5-1 with TRBJ2-3; 10 nucleotides match TRBD2. The V and J ends lost 2 bases and 3 bases, in that order; junction bases with no gene match: 9. CDR1 is SGHRS, CDR2 YFSETQ, per germline. The CDR3 length is 17 residues.